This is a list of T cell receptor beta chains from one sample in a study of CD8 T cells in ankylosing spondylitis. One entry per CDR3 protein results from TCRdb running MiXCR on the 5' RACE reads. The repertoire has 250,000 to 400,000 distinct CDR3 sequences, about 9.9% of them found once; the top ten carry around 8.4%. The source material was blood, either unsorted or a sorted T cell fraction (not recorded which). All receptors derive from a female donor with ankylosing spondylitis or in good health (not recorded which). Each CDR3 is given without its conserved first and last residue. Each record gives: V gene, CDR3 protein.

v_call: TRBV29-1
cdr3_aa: SVEWTHQNTGELF

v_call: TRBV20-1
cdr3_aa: SASPDQGSNQPQH

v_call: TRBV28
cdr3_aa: AATGILNYGYT

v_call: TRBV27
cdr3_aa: ASSSDRSYGYT

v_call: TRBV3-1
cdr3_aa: ASSQSRTDTQY

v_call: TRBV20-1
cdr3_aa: CARDPTSGRSDTQY

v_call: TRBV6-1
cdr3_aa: ASSQPLTGGVSPLH

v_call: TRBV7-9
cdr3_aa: ASYAADRGHGNTIY

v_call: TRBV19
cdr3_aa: ASSIDSSGTHNEQF

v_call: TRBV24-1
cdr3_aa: ATRAAGQEQF

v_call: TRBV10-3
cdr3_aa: AIRQSGELF

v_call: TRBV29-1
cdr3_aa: SVGGRTGRMVEQY

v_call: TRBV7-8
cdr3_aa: ASTRDIQETQY

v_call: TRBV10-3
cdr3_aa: AVGEKIDTQY

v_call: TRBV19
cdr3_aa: ASSSPRFGDHQETQY

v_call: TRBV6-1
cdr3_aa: ASTGQGAIRELF

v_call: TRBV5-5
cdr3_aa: ASSPPDAYEQY

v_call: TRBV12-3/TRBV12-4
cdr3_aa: ASSLVAGNNEQY

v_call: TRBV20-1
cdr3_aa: SAIDRDRGYNQPQH

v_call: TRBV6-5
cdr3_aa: ASNPYEQY

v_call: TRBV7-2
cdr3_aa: ASSPRQVRAYNEQF

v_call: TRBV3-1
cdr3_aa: ASSQAGGSSETQY

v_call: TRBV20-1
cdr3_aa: SVRQSSYNSPLH

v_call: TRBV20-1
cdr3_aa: SAFAGGLKTNEQF

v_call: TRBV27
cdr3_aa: ASSFTLRQGANENEQF

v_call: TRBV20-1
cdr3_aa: SASFSGAYNEQF

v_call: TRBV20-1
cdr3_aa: SAHDGHEAF

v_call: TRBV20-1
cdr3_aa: SARGLAQDTQY

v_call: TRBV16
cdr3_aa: ASSQSGQPQH

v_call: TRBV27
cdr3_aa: ASSHRGGYEQY

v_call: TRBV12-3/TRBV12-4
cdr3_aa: ASSAGQTLYEQY

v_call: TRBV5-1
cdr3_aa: ASMVRRGLNTEAF

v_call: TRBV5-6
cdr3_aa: ASSLSGETQY

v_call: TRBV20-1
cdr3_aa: SAPRVRGGTGELF

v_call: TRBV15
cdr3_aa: ATSRGMAEPQH

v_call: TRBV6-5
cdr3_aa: ASSYLGGLAGTGELF

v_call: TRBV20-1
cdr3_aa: SAISGTSGGSSYAQY

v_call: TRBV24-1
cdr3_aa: ATSGTRTGEAF

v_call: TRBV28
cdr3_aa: ASNEQTYEQY

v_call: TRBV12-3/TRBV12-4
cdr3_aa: ASSPFVNTEAF

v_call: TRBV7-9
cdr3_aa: ASSLAPGEITDTQY

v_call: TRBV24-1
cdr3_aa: ATSESGGRENSGANVLT

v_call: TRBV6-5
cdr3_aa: ASSYGLPSTDTQY

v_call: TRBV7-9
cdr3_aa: ASSPLQEQY

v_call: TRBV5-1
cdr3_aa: ASSSGVGVSTDTQY

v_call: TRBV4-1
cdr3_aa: ASSHGPSRWF

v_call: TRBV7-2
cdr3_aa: ASSTRGNEQF

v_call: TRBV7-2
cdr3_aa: ASSARGGPLYNEQF

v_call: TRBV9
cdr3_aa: ASSVGGSDNEQF

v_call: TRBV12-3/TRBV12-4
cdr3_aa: ASSLSGLGQPQH

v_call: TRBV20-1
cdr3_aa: SARGTASYEQY

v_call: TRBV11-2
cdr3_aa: ASSTRTGPAYNEQF

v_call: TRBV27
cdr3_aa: ASKITGNSPLH

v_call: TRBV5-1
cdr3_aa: ASSLSGTTGNTIY

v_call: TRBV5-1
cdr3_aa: ASRGGAPISYEQY

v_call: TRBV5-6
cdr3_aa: ASSRLDGTSTDTQY

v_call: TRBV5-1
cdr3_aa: ASRRTGGFQRSEQY

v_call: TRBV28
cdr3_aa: ASSLIPTNEQF

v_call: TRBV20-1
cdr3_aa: SAEQGQGAYEQY

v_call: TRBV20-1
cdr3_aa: SGTKGGKDTQY